The 22 T cell receptor beta chains given below trace back to one sample, sequenced in a study of blood T cell repertoires in COVID-19. Repertoires were generated with immunoSEQ multiplex PCR, while TCRdb's copy carries only in-frame clones and drops some. This table holds approximately 150,000 clones, roughly 89% found once. Sequencing used peripheral blood. The receptor source for this set is a woman aged 45 to 65 with acute or convalescent COVID-19.

The rearrangement links TRBV2 to TRBJ2-7, with 14 bases identical to TRBD2. Germline V gene data show CDR1 as SNHLY and CDR2 as FYNNEI. V was clipped by 8 bases and J by 7 bases; unmatched bases: 16. The CDR3 runs to 17 residues. CDR3 residues: CASELLGTSGGEGEQYF. The CDR3, as DNA: TGTGCCAGCGAACTTTTAGGGACTAGCGGGGGTGAGGGGGAGCAGTACTTC.

V usage is TRBV12-5 and J usage is TRBJ2-4; D might be TRBD1 (7 bases). V was trimmed by 2 bases and J by 1 base, leaving 12 bases between them. This CDR3 has 16 residues. Germline values: CDR1 LGHNT, CDR2 FRNRAP. The CDR3 sequence is CASGLSGGTAKNIQYF. CDR3 bases: TGTGCTAGTGGTTTGTCAGGGGGGACGGCCAAAAACATTCAGTACTTC.

J is TRBJ2-5 and V is TRBV19, with D possibly matching TRBD1 (5 bases). The CDR3 contains 15 residues. Per the germline V gene, CDR1 is LNHDA and CDR2 is SQIVND (reference sequence). Trimming cost V 5 bases and J 4 bases, with 17 bases left between them. CDR3 region: CASSLSQGLGETQYF. In nucleotides, the CDR3 is TGTGCCAGTAGTTTGTCTCAGGGTCTGGGAGAGACCCAGTACTTC.

This clone was detected once. This chain connects TRBV9 to TRBJ2-2; 8 bases are a match to TRBD1. Germline values: CDR1 SGDLS, CDR2 YYNGEE. The CDR3 is 16 amino acids. J lost 7 bases, V lost 4 bases, and 12 bases had no gene match. The CDR3 nucleotides are TGTGCCAGCAGCTTCCGGACAGGGTCGACGAGCGGGGAGCTGTTTTTT. As protein: CASSFRTGSTSGELFF.

The chain joins TRBV18 to TRBJ1-1, with 10 nucleotides matching TRBD1. This CDR3 is built from 17 residues. With 5 bases clipped from V and 3 bases from J, the junction kept 12 bases outside the gene matches. Germline V gene sequence: CDR1 KGHSH, CDR2 LQKENI. The CDR3 protein is CASSRRQGANSHTEAFF. In DNA form, the CDR3 reads TGTGCCAGCTCAAGGAGACAGGGGGCTAACTCTCACACTGAAGCTTTCTTT.

The V gene is TRBV15, the J gene TRBJ1-5, with a possible D match to TRBD1 (6 bases). With 1 base removed from V and 5 bases from J, the gap between germline ends came to 15 bases. The CDR3 contains 16 residues. Germline lookup yields CDR1 LNHNV and CDR2 YYDKDF (reference sequence). Written as DNA, the CDR3 is TGTGCCACCAGCAGAGGCTACAGGGTGGCCGATCAGCCCCAGCATTTT. Translated, it gives CATSRGYRVADQPQHF. The complete variable domain, with remaining parts taken from reference TRBV15 and TRBJ1-5, reads DAMVIQNPRYQVTQFGKPVTLSCSQTLNHNVMYWYQQKSSQAPKLLFHYYDKDFNNEADTPDNFQSRRPNTSFCFLDIRSPGLGDTAMYLCATSRGYRVADQPQHFGDGTRLSIL.

The J gene is TRBJ2-3, the V gene TRBV2; TRBD1 aligns across 8 bases. Trimming took 3 bases from V and 5 from J; bases not matched to a gene: 10. This CDR3 contains 16 residues. Germline assignment: CDR1 SNHLY and CDR2 FYNNEI. CDR3 DNA sequence: TGTGCCAGCAGTGACCCGCAGGGGGCGAAAATAGATACGCAGTATTTT. This encodes CASSDPQGAKIDTQYF. The full variable domain, rest sourced from reference TRBV2 and TRBJ2-3, is EPEVTQTPSHQVTQMGQEVILRCVPISNHLYFYWYRQILGQKVEFLVSFYNNEISEKSEIFDDQFSVERPDGSNFTLKIRSTKLEDSAMYFCASSDPQGAKIDTQYFGPGTRLTVL.

V gene TRBV28 combines with J gene TRBJ2-1; 9 nucleotides agree with TRBD2. Germline CDR1 reads MDHEN; CDR2 reads SYDVKM. Germline trimming cut 5 bases from V and 4 bases from J; bases unmatched to any gene: 6. This CDR3 spans 15 amino acids. This chain's CDR3 is CASSRGGARYNEQFF. The CDR3, as DNA: TGTGCCAGCAGTCGCGGGGGGGCCAGGTACAATGAGCAGTTCTTC.

Regarding this clone: This sample includes further DNA sequences coding for the same CDR3. The chain's CDR3 is CASSIGLAGYNEQFF. In nucleotides, the CDR3 is TGTGCCAGTAGTATAGGACTAGCGGGGTACAATGAGCAGTTCTTC. The rearrangement uses TRBV19 and TRBJ2-1, with 11 positions matching TRBD2. J gave up 4 bases and V 1 base, and 0 bases lay outside the gene matches. The CDR3 runs 15 residues. Germline V gives CDR1 LNHDA, CDR2 SQIVND (reference sequence).

V and J are TRBV24-1 and TRBJ2-3; maybe TRBD2 (5 bases). This CDR3 is built from 16 residues. Between the trimmed V and J ends, which lost 3 bases and 5 bases, there was a span of 17 bases. In germline, CDR1 is KGHDR, CDR2 SFDVKD. The CDR3 here is CATSDLRGPGKDTQYF. For the CDR3, the DNA is TGTGCCACCAGTGATCTCCGGGGTCCCGGGAAAGATACGCAGTATTTT.

The chain carries TRBV5-1 and TRBJ1-3, with a tentative D call TRBD1 (6 bases). Germline CDR1 SGHRS, CDR2 YFSETQ. This CDR3 is 14 amino acids long. Trimming cost V 4 bases and J 2 bases, with 10 bases left between them. CDR3 loop: CASSPQGTGNTIYF. CDR3 DNA: TGCGCCAGCAGCCCACAGGGTACTGGAAACACCATATATTTT.

The rearrangement uses TRBV9 and TRBJ1-5; tentative D call: TRBD1 (6 bases). CDR1 SGDLS and CDR2 YYNGEE come from the germline V gene. V was clipped by 4 bases and J by 0 bases, with 11 bases between them. The CDR3 has 15 residues. This CDR3 reads CASSPRQDSNQPQHF. The CDR3 DNA sequence: TGTGCCAGCAGCCCGCGACAGGATAGCAATCAGCCCCAGCATTTT.

This chain joins TRBV7-3 and TRBJ1-2; D not resolved. Germline-derived CDR1 and CDR2 are SGHTA and FQGTGA. The CDR3 sequence is 13 residues long. Trimming shortened V by 2 bases and J by 3 bases, and 7 bases separated the two germline ends. The CDR3 DNA reads as TGTGCCAGCAGCTTAGAGGGTGACTATGGCTACACCTTC. Its translation: CASSLEGDYGYTF.

This chain uses TRBV7-3 with TRBJ2-2, with D maybe TRBD1 (5 bases). The CDR3 has 16 residues. Germline CDR1 SGHTA, CDR2 FQGTGA. V was cut by 1 base and J by 0 bases, with 9 bases left in between. The CDR3, as DNA: TGTGCCAGCAGCTTAAAGGGGAACGCGAACACCGGGGAGCTGTTTTTT. It codes for CASSLKGNANTGELFF. The full variable domain, in which reference TRBV7-3 and TRBJ2-2 provide the parts outside the CDR3, is GAGVSQTPSNKVTEKGKYVELRCDPISGHTALYWYRQSLGQGPEFLIYFQGTGAADDSGLPNDRFFAVRPEGSVSTLKIQRTERGDSAVYLCASSLKGNANTGELFFGEGSRLTVL.

The chain recombines TRBV30 with TRBJ1-3, with D perhaps TRBD1 (6 bases). The CDR3 is 14 residues long. Trimming took 7 bases from V and 2 from J, leaving 15 bases between them. CDR1 and CDR2 (germline): GTSNPN, SVGIG (reference sequence). The CDR3 sequence: CASTQGDTGNTIYF. As DNA, the CDR3 is TGTGCCTCCACACAGGGAGATACTGGAAACACCATATATTTT. Together with reference TRBV30 and TRBJ1-3, the CDR3 gives the full variable domain: SQTIHQWPATLVQPVGSPLSLECTVEGTSNPNLYWYRQAAGRGLQLLFYSVGIGQISSEVPQNLSASRPQDRQFILSSKKLLLSDSGFYLCASTQGDTGNTIYFGEGSWLTVV.

The chain is built from TRBV4-2 and TRBJ2-7; possible D gene TRBD1, 5 bases. Germline V gives CDR1 LGHNA, CDR2 YNFKEQ. V was shortened by 6 bases and J by 2 bases, with 5 bases between the two germline ends. The length of the CDR3 is 11 residues. The CDR3 sequence is CASRGPYEQYF. The CDR3 bases are TGTGCCAGCAGGGGGCCCTACGAGCAGTACTTC.

This clone showed up just a few times. The sample contains more than one DNA sequence encoding this CDR3. The chain uses TRBV11-2 and TRBJ2-1; D perhaps matches TRBD2 (6 bases). V gave up 1 base and J gave up 9 bases, with 10 bases separating them. The CDR3 covers 13 residues. The germline V gene has CDR1 SGHAT and CDR2 FQNNGV. In DNA form, the CDR3 reads TGTGCCAGCAGCTTAGCTGGGGGGATTGAGCAGTTCTTC. Translating it yields CASSLAGGIEQFF.

The CDR3 reads CASSVETGWTQETQYF. The CDR3 DNA sequence: TGTGCCAGCAGCGTAGAGACAGGGTGGACCCAAGAGACCCAGTACTTC. The chain uses TRBV9 and TRBJ2-5, with TRBD1 identical over 7 bases. The CDR3 loop spans 16 amino acids. V was pared by 0 bases and J by 1 base, with 6 bases of the junction left unmatched. The germline V gene has CDR1 SGDLS and CDR2 YYNGEE.

The CDR3 DNA follows: TGCGCCAGCAGCTTTCAGGGACAGAACACTGAAGCTTTCTTT. It encodes CASSFQGQNTEAFF. This sequence joins TRBV5-1 and TRBJ1-1; TRBD1 is a possible D gene (6 bases). The CDR3 is 14 residues long. V lost 2 bases and J lost 1, with 9 bases in between. The germline gives CDR1 SGHRS, CDR2 YFSETQ. Based on the CDR3 plus reference TRBV5-1 and TRBJ1-1, the full variable domain is KAGVTQTPRYLIKTRGQQVTLSCSPISGHRSVSWYQQTPGQGLQFLFEYFSETQRNKGNFPGRFSGRQFSNSRSEMNVSTLELGDSALYLCASSFQGQNTEAFFGQGTRLTVV.

The chain combines TRBV11-2 with TRBJ1-2; 9 bases agree with TRBD1. The CDR3 is 15 residues long. The junction had 7 bases not matched to a gene; V was cut back by 5 bases and J by 3 bases. Germline loops: CDR1 SGHAT, CDR2 FQNNGV. The CDR3 sequence is CASSHYRGLDYGYTF. In nucleotides, the CDR3 is TGTGCCAGCAGCCATTACAGGGGGCTTGACTATGGCTACACCTTC. Full variable domain (rest looked up from reference TRBV11-2 and TRBJ1-2): EAGVAQSPRYKIIEKRQSVAFWCNPISGHATLYWYQQILGQGPKLLIQFQNNGVVDDSQLPKDRFSAERLKGVDSTLKIQPAKLEDSAVYLCASSHYRGLDYGYTFGSGTRLTVV.

This chain links TRBV6-1 with TRBJ2-2; 8 bases align to TRBD1. Germline V gives CDR1 MNHNS, CDR2 SASEGT. The V and J ends lost 4 bases and 3 bases, in that order; junction bases with no gene match: 7. This CDR3 region has 16 residues. CDR3 nucleotide sequence: TGTGCCAGCAGTGGCGGACAGGGCCTGGACACCGGGGAGCTGTTTTTT. This translates into CASSGGQGLDTGELFF.

Note on this clone: At the DNA level, this CDR3 is encoded by other sequences in the same sample as well. The chain links TRBV7-3 to TRBJ2-1, with TRBD2 identical over 8 bases. The CDR3 runs 15 residues. Germline V gene sequence: CDR1 SGHTA, CDR2 FQGTGA. Unmatched junction bases numbered 2, after V lost 2 bases and J lost 2 bases. The CDR3 nucleotides read TGTGCCAGCAGCTTAGCGGGGGGAACCTACAATGAGCAGTTCTTC. It codes for CASSLAGGTYNEQFF.